A single sample gave rise to the 17 T cell receptor beta chains below, sequenced in a study of cytomegalovirus exposure and HLA in healthy donors. The primer mix had 60 Vbeta and 13 Jbeta primers. The assay was immunoSEQ multiplex PCR, and TCRdb's table has in-frame clones only and misses some. Among about 98,000 clones listed, around 80% were seen once. Sequencing was performed on PBMCs. Source of these receptors: a man younger than 35 in good health and CMV-seropositive.

The J gene is TRBJ2-1, the V gene TRBV19; 10 nucleotides align to TRBD2. This CDR3 region has 16 residues. V lost 5 bases and J lost 7; bases outside the gene matches: 11. From germline, CDR1 is LNHDA and CDR2 SQIVND (reference sequence). DNA for the CDR3: TGTGCCAGTAGTTCAAAAGCGGGGGGGCCGTGGAATGAGCAGTTCTTC. It codes for CASSSKAGGPWNEQFF.

The chain employs TRBV5-4 and TRBJ2-1, with D perhaps matching TRBD1 (7 bases). This CDR3 has 16 residues. Germline V gene data show CDR1 as SGHNT and CDR2 as YYREEE (reference sequence). The V and J ends lost 4 bases and 8 bases respectively, with 22 bases between them. CDR3: CASSLPGGQQPHEQFF. CDR3 sequence (DNA): TGTGCCAGCAGCCTCCCCGGGGGACAGCAACCTCATGAGCAGTTCTTC. Filled out from reference TRBV5-4 and TRBJ2-1, the complete variable domain reads ETGVTQSPTHLIKTRGQQVTLRCSSQSGHNTVSWYQQALGQGPQFIFQYYREEENGRGNFPPRFSGLQFPNYSSELNVNALELDDSALYLCASSLPGGQQPHEQFFGPGTRLTVL.

The chain joins TRBV30 to TRBJ1-1, with D hard to call. Germline V CDR1 and CDR2: GTSNPN, SVGIG (reference sequence). V was clipped by 2 bases and J by 0 bases, with 7 bases between them. This CDR3 comprises 13 residues. The CDR3 is CAWSRSVNTEAFF. The DNA for the CDR3 is TGTGCCTGGAGTAGATCGGTGAACACTGAAGCTTTCTTT.

This clone has a handful of counts. The chain combines TRBV5-1 with TRBJ1-1; TRBD1 agrees at 7 bases. The CDR3 runs 16 residues. CDR1 SGHRS and CDR2 YFSETQ come from the germline V gene. Germline trimming cut 2 bases from V and 1 base from J; bases unmatched to any gene: 8. The CDR3 spells CASSLSKDRSNTEAFF. CDR3 sequence (DNA): TGCGCCAGCAGCTTATCAAAGGACAGGTCGAACACTGAAGCTTTCTTT.

The chain uses TRBV18 and TRBJ1-1; 8 nucleotides align to TRBD1. The CDR3 sequence is 15 residues long. With V trimmed by 6 bases and J by 2 bases, 8 bases remained unmatched. The germline gives CDR1 KGHSH, CDR2 LQKENI. CDR3 region: CASSLSGGLNTEAFF. The CDR3 DNA reads as TGTGCCAGCTCGCTATCAGGGGGCTTAAACACTGAAGCTTTCTTT.

The chain joins TRBV28 to TRBJ2-7; D perhaps matches TRBD1 (5 bases). CDR3 length: 15 amino acids. Germline CDR1 reads MDHEN; CDR2 reads SYDVKM. Trimming shortened V by 4 bases and J by 0 bases, and 13 bases separated the two germline ends. DNA for the CDR3: TGTGCCAGCAGTTCCCGACAGAGCCTCTCCTACGAGCAGTACTTC. This encodes CASSSRQSLSYEQYF.

This clone occurred once. The chain carries TRBV29-1 and TRBJ2-7; TRBD1 is a possible D gene (6 bases). Trimming pared 3 bases from V and 3 bases from J, leaving 15 bases between. Germline lookup yields CDR1 SQVTM and CDR2 ANQGSEA. The CDR3 sequence is 14 residues long. The CDR3 sequence: CSVDAAQGVYEQYV. The CDR3 coding sequence is TGCAGCGTTGATGCGGCACAGGGTGTCTACGAGCAGTACGTC.

The chain couples TRBV19 to TRBJ1-1, with unresolved D. The CDR3 runs 14 residues. CDR1 is LNHDA and CDR2 is SQIVND in the germline V gene (reference sequence). V was pared by 6 bases and J by 1 base, with 12 bases between. Here the CDR3 reads CASRGGRTNTEAFF. The CDR3 coding sequence is TGTGCCAGTAGGGGAGGACGGACGAACACTGAAGCTTTCTTT.

This chain connects TRBV30 to TRBJ1-6; 7 positions agree with TRBD1. This CDR3 is built from 13 residues. Unmatched junction bases numbered 8, after V lost 7 bases and J lost 8 bases. CDR1 is GTSNPN, CDR2 SVGIG, per germline (reference sequence). For the CDR3, the DNA is TGTGCCTTAAACAGGGGCCAGTATTCACCCCTCCACTTT. The encoded protein is CALNRGQYSPLHF.

This rearrangement joins TRBV7-8 to TRBJ2-7; 9 bases agree with TRBD1. With V trimmed by 3 bases and J by 5 bases, 11 bases remained unmatched. This CDR3 comprises 16 residues. Germline V gives CDR1 SGHVS, CDR2 FQNEAQ. DNA for the CDR3: TGTGCCAGCAGCTTGCCCCGGGACAGGGACTCAGACGAGCAGTACTTC. Amino acids: CASSLPRDRDSDEQYF.

This chain connects TRBV5-6 to TRBJ2-1; 7 nucleotides align to TRBD2. J gave up 7 bases and V 2 bases, and 9 bases lay outside the gene matches. This CDR3 spans 15 amino acids. CDR1 is SGHDT and CDR2 is YYEEEE in the germline V gene. The CDR3 DNA is TGTGCCAGCAGCTTTTCCGGGGGGTTGGGAAATGAGCAGTTCTTC. Translated, it gives CASSFSGGLGNEQFF. The full variable domain, with the rest looked up from reference TRBV5-6 and TRBJ2-1, is DAGVTQSPTHLIKTRGQQVTLRCSPKSGHDTVSWYQQALGQGPQFIFQYYEEEERQRGNFPDRFSGHQFPNYSSELNVNALLLGDSALYLCASSFSGGLGNEQFFGPGTRLTVL.

This chain joins TRBV2 and TRBJ2-5, with 9 positions matching TRBD1. V shed 4 bases, J shed 5 bases, and the junction held 5 bases outside the gene matches. CDR3 length: 14 residues. CDR1 is SNHLY, CDR2 FYNNEI, per germline. This CDR3 reads CASSGTGGRETQYF. The CDR3 DNA reads as TGTGCCAGCAGTGGAACAGGGGGCAGGGAGACCCAGTACTTC. The variable domain in full, with the rest retrieved from reference TRBV2 and TRBJ2-5, is EPEVTQTPSHQVTQMGQEVILRCVPISNHLYFYWYRQILGQKVEFLVSFYNNEISEKSEIFDDQFSVERPDGSNFTLKIRSTKLEDSAMYFCASSGTGGRETQYFGPGTRLLVL.

This chain connects TRBV19 to TRBJ1-2; D unclear. V lost 1 base and J 8 bases, leaving 11 bases between the germline ends. The CDR3 has 13 residues. Germline CDR1 is LNHDA and CDR2 is SQIVND (reference sequence). CDR3 in amino acids: CASSIGNLRGYTF. CDR3 nucleotide sequence: TGTGCCAGTAGTATAGGAAATCTGAGGGGCTACACCTTC.

The chain carries TRBV28 and TRBJ2-7; D call uncertain. Germline CDR1 MDHEN, CDR2 SYDVKM. This CDR3 spans 14 amino acids. V was cut by 2 bases and J by 5 bases, with 13 bases left in between. The CDR3 DNA is TGTGCCAGCAGTTTACAGGTAACGGCGAACGAGCAGTACTTC. Encoded protein: CASSLQVTANEQYF.

This clone showed up just a few times. The chain has TRBV6-1 and TRBJ1-1, with a weak D call TRBD1 (6 bases). Germline V CDR1 and CDR2: MNHNS, SASEGT. This CDR3 has 16 amino acids. Trimming took off 4 bases at V and 0 bases at J, with 15 bases between the two ends. The CDR3 spells CASSADRRSMNTEAFF. The CDR3 DNA reads as TGTGCCAGCAGTGCCGACAGGCGAAGCATGAACACTGAAGCTTTCTTT.

This clone was observed a few times. The chain carries TRBV15 and TRBJ2-7; tentative D call: TRBD2 (6 bases). V lost 3 bases and J lost 7, with 19 bases in between. Germline-derived CDR1 and CDR2 are LNHNV and YYDKDF (reference sequence). This CDR3 has 15 residues. CDR3 sequence (DNA): TGTGCCACCAGCAGGGGGTCGGAGACGGGGGTTGAGCAGTACTTC. Its translation is CATSRGSETGVEQYF.

V is TRBV11-2 and J is TRBJ2-7, with D unclear. Trimming pared 6 bases from V and 2 bases from J, leaving 5 bases between. This CDR3 region has 11 residues. Germline CDR1 and CDR2: SGHAT and FQNNGV. CDR3 sequence: CASRATYEQYF. The CDR3 DNA sequence: TGTGCCAGCAGAGCAACCTACGAGCAGTACTTC.